These T cell receptor beta chains were read from a single sample in a study of persistence of HIV-infected CD4 T cells. Libraries were prepared by immunoSEQ multiplex PCR; TCRdb keeps only in-frame clonotypes and omits some of them. The repertoire holds some 58,000 clones, 70% to 75% seen once, with roughly 1.8% in the top ten. These receptors have no known antigen. Sequencing was performed on CD4+ T cells sorted from PBMCs after 18-hour stimulation, taken from a patient who received antiretroviral therapy. The receptor source for this set is an adult man with HIV who was CMV-seropositive. Both conserved end residues are trimmed from each CDR3. Fields, in order: J gene, D gene, V gene, CDR3 protein. A D gene is named only where the DNA matches it firmly.

J gene: TRBJ1-5
D gene: .
V gene: TRBV19
CDR3 protein: ASSIVRGSGGADQPQH

J gene: TRBJ1-6
D gene: .
V gene: TRBV28
CDR3 protein: ASSLVDSSPLH

J gene: TRBJ2-3
D gene: .
V gene: TRBV4-2
CDR3 protein: ASSHVDGTSTDTQY

J gene: TRBJ1-1
D gene: .
V gene: TRBV9
CDR3 protein: ASSRGVAGNTEAF

J gene: TRBJ1-4
D gene: .
V gene: TRBV24-1
CDR3 protein: ATSETGATNEKLF

J gene: TRBJ1-2
D gene: TRBD1
V gene: TRBV6-1
CDR3 protein: ASSEYQGATIGGYT

J gene: TRBJ2-1
D gene: .
V gene: TRBV3-1/TRBV3-2
CDR3 protein: ASSQADGRKF

J gene: TRBJ2-2
D gene: .
V gene: TRBV30
CDR3 protein: AWSVQMNTGELF

J gene: TRBJ1-6
D gene: .
V gene: TRBV28
CDR3 protein: ASSPPTRGSPLH

J gene: TRBJ1-4
D gene: TRBD1
V gene: TRBV7-9
CDR3 protein: ASSFWTGQGTKLF

J gene: TRBJ2-2
D gene: .
V gene: TRBV6-2/TRBV6-3
CDR3 protein: ASSGPLFTGELF

J gene: TRBJ1-6
D gene: TRBD1
V gene: TRBV9
CDR3 protein: ASSEMGQGGNSPLH

J gene: TRBJ2-2
D gene: TRBD1
V gene: TRBV18
CDR3 protein: ASSRTGATGELF

J gene: TRBJ2-4
D gene: .
V gene: TRBV6-6
CDR3 protein: ASRLGGGQNIQY